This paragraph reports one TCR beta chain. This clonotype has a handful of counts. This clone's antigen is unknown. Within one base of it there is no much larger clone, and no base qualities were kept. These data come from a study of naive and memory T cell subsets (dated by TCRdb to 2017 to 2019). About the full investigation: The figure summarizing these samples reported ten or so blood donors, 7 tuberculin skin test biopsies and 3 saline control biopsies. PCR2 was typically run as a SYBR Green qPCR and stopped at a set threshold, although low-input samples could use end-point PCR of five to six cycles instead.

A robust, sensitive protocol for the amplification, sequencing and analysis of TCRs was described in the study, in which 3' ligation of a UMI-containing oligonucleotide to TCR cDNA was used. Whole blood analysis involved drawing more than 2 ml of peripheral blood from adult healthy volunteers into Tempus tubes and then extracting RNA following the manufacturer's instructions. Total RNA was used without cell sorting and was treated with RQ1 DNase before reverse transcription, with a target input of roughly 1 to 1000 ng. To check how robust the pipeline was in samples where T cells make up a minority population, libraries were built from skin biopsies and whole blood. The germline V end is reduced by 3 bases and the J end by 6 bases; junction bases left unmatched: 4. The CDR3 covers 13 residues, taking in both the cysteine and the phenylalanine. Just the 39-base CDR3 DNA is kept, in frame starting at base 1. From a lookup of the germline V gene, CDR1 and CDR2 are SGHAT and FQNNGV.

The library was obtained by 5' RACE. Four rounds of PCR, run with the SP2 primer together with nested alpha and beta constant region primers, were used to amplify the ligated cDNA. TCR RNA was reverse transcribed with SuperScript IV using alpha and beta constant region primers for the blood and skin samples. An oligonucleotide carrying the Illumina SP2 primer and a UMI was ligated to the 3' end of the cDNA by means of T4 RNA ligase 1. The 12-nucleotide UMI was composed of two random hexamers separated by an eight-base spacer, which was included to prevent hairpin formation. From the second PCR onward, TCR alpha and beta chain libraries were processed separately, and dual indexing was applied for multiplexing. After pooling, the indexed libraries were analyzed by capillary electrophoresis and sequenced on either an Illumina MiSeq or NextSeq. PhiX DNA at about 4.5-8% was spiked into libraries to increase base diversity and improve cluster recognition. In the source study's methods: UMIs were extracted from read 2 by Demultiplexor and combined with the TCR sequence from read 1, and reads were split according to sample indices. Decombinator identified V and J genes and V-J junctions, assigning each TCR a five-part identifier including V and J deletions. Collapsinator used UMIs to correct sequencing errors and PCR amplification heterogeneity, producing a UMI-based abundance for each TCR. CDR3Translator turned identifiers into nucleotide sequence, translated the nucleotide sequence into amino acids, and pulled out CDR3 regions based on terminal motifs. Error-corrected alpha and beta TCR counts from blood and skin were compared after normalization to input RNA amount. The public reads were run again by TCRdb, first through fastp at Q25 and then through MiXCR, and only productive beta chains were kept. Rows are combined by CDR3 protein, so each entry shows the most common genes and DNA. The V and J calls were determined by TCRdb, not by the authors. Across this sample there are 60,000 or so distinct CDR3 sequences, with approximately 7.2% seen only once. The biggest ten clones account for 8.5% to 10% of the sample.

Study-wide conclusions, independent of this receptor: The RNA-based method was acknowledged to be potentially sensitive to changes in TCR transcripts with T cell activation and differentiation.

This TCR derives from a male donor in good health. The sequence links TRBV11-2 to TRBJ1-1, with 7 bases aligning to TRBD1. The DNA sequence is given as TGTGCCAGCAGCTTGCCAGGGGGATCTGAAGCTTTCTTT. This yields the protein CASSLPGGSEAFF. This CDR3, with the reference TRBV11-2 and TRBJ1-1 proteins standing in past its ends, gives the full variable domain EAGVAQSPRYKIIEKRQSVAFWCNPISGHATLYWYQQILGQGPKLLIQFQNNGVVDDSQLPKDRFSAERLKGVDSTLKIQPAKLEDSAVYLCASSLPGGSEAFFGQGTRLTVV.